Below are 6 T cell receptor beta chains sequenced from a single sample in a study of Ad26.COV2.S vaccination and SARS-CoV-2 variants. Stated treatment: 19 received Ad26.COV2.S at low or high dose, single or two shots; about 5 received placebo; per-sample allocation not given. The samples were gathered on day 63 after the first injection of vaccine or placebo. Sequenced by immunoSEQ multiplex PCR; TCRdb stores in-frame clones only, minus some. Here the sample spans about 370,000 clones, approximately 90% being singletons. The starting material was peripheral blood, obtained in a trial of Ad26.COV2.S vaccine versus placebo. The receptor source for this set is a person aged 18-60 years who received the Ad26.COV2.S COVID-19 vaccine or a placebo.

The rearrangement joins TRBV9 to TRBJ2-2, with D maybe TRBD2 (5 bases). The V end lost 7 bases, the J end lost 1 base, and 17 bases lay between the germline ends. The length of the CDR3 is 16 residues. Germline-derived CDR1 and CDR2 are SGDLS and YYNGEE. CDR3 sequence: CASEGRRIGNTGELFF. The CDR3 DNA is TGTGCCAGCGAAGGGAGACGAATAGGGAACACCGGGGAGCTGTTTTTT. The whole variable domain, filled in from reference TRBV9 and TRBJ2-2, reads DSGVTQTPKHLITATGQRVTLRCSPRSGDLSVYWYQQSLDQGLQFLIQYYNGEERAKGNILERFSAQQFPDLHSELNLSSLELGDSALYFCASEGRRIGNTGELFFGEGSRLTVL.

This sequence joins TRBV6-5 and TRBJ2-3; unclear D gene. CDR3 length: 14 amino acids. Germline lookup yields CDR1 MNHEY and CDR2 SVGAGI. V lost 0 bases and J lost 3, with 7 bases in between. DNA of the CDR3: TGTGCCAGCAGTTACTCTCGTGAAACAGATACGCAGTATTTT. The encoded protein is CASSYSRETDTQYF.

The chain has TRBV24-1 and TRBJ2-2; possibly TRBD1 or TRBD2 for D (5 bases each). The CDR3 runs to 15 residues. V lost 5 bases and J 2 bases, leaving 11 bases between the germline ends. Germline values: CDR1 KGHDR, CDR2 SFDVKD. The CDR3 sequence is CATSVTGRNTGELFF. The CDR3 DNA reads as TGTGCCACCAGTGTGACGGGGCGCAACACCGGGGAGCTGTTTTTT.

The gene calls are TRBV7-8 and TRBJ2-7; D gene unclear. V lost 1 base to trimming and J lost 0 bases, with 4 bases between them. CDR3 length equals 13 residues. CDR1 and CDR2 (germline): SGHVS, FQNEAQ. The DNA of the CDR3 is TGTGCCAGCAGCTTAGTCGTCTCCTACGAGCAGTACTTC. Protein sequence: CASSLVVSYEQYF. Combining the CDR3 with reference TRBV7-8 and TRBJ2-7 gives the whole variable domain GAGVSQSPRYKVAKRGQDVALRCDPISGHVSLFWYQQALGQGPEFLTYFQNEAQLDKSGLPSDRFFAERPEGSVSTLKIQRTQQEDSAVYLCASSLVVSYEQYFGPGTRLTVT.

The rearrangement links TRBV19 to TRBJ1-5, with D possibly being TRBD1 (6 bases). CDR1 LNHDA and CDR2 SQIVND come from the germline V gene (reference sequence). V was pared by 7 bases and J by 0 bases, with 13 bases between. The CDR3 has 15 residues. The CDR3 bases are TGTGCCAGTAAGGGGGGGGACTATAGCAATCAGCCCCAGCATTTT. Protein product: CASKGGDYSNQPQHF.

The V gene is TRBV10-3, the J gene TRBJ1-1; TRBD1 is a possible D gene (5 bases). This CDR3 region has 12 residues. V was trimmed by 7 bases and J by 4 bases, leaving 10 bases between them. Germline-derived CDR1 and CDR2 are ENHRY and SYGVKD. CDR3 coding DNA: TGTGCCATCAAGGACGGGGCCACTGAAGCTTTCTTT. This gives the protein CAIKDGATEAFF.